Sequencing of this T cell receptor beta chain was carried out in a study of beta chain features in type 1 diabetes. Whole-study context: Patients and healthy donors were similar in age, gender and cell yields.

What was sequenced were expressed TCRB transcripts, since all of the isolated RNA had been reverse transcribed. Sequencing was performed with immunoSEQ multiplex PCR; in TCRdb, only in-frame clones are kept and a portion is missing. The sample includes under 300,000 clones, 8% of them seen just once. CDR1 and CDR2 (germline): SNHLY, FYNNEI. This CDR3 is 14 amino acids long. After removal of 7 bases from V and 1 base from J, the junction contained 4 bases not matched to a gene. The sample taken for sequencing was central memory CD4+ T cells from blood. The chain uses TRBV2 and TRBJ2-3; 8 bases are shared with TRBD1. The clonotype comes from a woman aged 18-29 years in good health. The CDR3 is CASILTGGTDTQYF. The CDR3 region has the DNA TGTGCCAGCATCCTGACAGGGGGCACAGATACGCAGTATTTT.